The clone carrying this T cell receptor beta chain was counted once. In the original analysis: Counts of nucleated cells, estimated from reference gene primer amplification, were obtained. Using immunoSEQ multiplex PCR, the repertoire was profiled, and TCRdb retains in-frame clones only, with some absent. V and J calls plus clone size are reproduced from that table; the DNA served to infer D and trimming. The repertoire holds about 130,000 clones, with about 72% as singletons. The data originate from a study of blood T cell repertoires in COVID-19. Study context: Collection of acute and convalescent COVID-19 samples took place in the United States, Italy and Spain. The cDNA or gDNA used as material had been derived from T cells, B-cell-depleted T cells, or PBMCs.

CDR1 and CDR2 (germline): LNHNV, YYDKDF (reference sequence). The CDR3 runs to 14 residues. Trimming took off 3 bases at V and 8 bases at J, with 13 bases between the two ends. This sequence was found in a man aged 60 to 69 who had recovered from COVID-19. The sequenced material came from peripheral blood. The rearrangement uses TRBV15 and TRBJ1-4; maybe TRBD1 (5 bases). As DNA, the CDR3 is TGTGCCACCAGCAGGGGGACGGAGGGCGAAAAACTGTTTTTT. Protein: CATSRGTEGEKLFF.